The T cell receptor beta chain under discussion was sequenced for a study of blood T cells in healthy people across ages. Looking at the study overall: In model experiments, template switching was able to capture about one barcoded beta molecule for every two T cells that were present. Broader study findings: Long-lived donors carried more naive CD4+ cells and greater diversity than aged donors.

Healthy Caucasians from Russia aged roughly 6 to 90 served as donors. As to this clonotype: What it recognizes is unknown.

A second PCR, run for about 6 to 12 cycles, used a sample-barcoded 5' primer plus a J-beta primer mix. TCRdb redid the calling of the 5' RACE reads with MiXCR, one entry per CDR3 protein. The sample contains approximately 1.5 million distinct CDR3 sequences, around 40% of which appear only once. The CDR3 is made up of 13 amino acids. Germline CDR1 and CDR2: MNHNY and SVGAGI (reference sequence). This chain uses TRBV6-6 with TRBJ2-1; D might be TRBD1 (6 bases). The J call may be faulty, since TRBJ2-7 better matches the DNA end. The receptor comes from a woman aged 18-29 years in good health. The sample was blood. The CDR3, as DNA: TGTGCCAGCAGTTACTCGGGGGACAACGAGCAGTACTTC. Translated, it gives CASSYSGDNEQYF.